Listed here are 31 T cell receptor beta chains from one sample, sequenced in a study of cytomegalovirus exposure and HLA in healthy donors. Amplification used 60 Vbeta primers and 13 Jbeta primers. Repertoires were generated with immunoSEQ multiplex PCR, while TCRdb's copy carries only in-frame clones and drops some. The table lists about 130,000 clones, approximately 80% of them singletons. The sample comprised PBMCs. These receptors all come from a man aged 35 to 55 in good health and CMV-seronegative.

The chain is built from TRBV6-5 and TRBJ2-7; tentative D call: TRBD2 (5 bases). Trimming cost V 0 bases and J 0 bases, with 6 bases left between them. The CDR3 runs 14 residues. Germline CDR1 is MNHEY and CDR2 is SVGAGI. CDR3 in DNA: TGTGCCAGCAGTTACTCCGGGAACTCCTACGAGCAGTACTTC. Translated, it gives CASSYSGNSYEQYF.

This clone was counted a few times. This chain uses TRBV6-5 with TRBJ1-1; TRBD1 aligns across 7 bases. The CDR3 sequence is 14 residues long. CDR1 is MNHEY, CDR2 SVGAGI, per germline. V lost 2 bases, J lost 6 bases, and 6 bases stayed unmatched. CDR3 loop: CASSYGPQGAEAFF. In nucleotides, the CDR3 is TGTGCCAGCAGTTACGGGCCCCAGGGGGCTGAAGCTTTCTTT.

The chain carries TRBV5-6 and TRBJ1-1; D unclear. CDR1 and CDR2 from the germline V gene are SGHDT and YYEEEE. The CDR3 is made up of 13 amino acids. V was trimmed by 4 bases and J by 1 base, leaving 8 bases between them. CDR3 amino acids: CASSVTGNTEAFF. The CDR3, as DNA: TGTGCCAGCAGCGTCACGGGGAACACTGAAGCTTTCTTT.

V gene TRBV29-1 combines with J gene TRBJ2-7; TRBD2 is a possible D gene (6 bases). Germline assignment: CDR1 SQVTM and CDR2 ANQGSEA. V dropped 7 bases and J dropped 1 base, with 8 bases sitting between them. This CDR3 comprises 11 residues. The CDR3 region is CSGGTSYEQYF. CDR3 nucleotide sequence: TGCAGCGGGGGGACTTCCTACGAGCAGTACTTC.

The chain couples TRBV2 to TRBJ2-7; TRBD1 is a possible D gene (6 bases). The V gene's germline CDR1 is SNHLY and CDR2 FYNNEI. V lost 7 bases and J 5 bases, leaving 18 bases between the germline ends. CDR3 length equals 14 residues. CDR3 in DNA: TGTGCCAGCAATCGAGACAGGTTTCCCCACGAGCAGTACTTC. This gives the protein CASNRDRFPHEQYF.

This clone was counted only a few times. V usage is TRBV9 and J usage is TRBJ1-4; D unclear. CDR3 size: 15 residues. V lost 0 bases and J lost 0, with 6 bases in between. Germline CDR1 SGDLS, CDR2 YYNGEE. CDR3 nucleotides: TGTGCCAGCAGCGTAGAGGAGGCAACTAATGAAAAACTGTTTTTT. Amino acid sequence: CASSVEEATNEKLFF.

This clone occurred a few times. The CDR3 DNA reads TGCGCCAGCAGCCAAGTTCCGACTAGCGGGGGATCGACAGGAGAGACCCAGTACTTC. Protein: CASSQVPTSGGSTGETQYF. This chain joins TRBV4-1 and TRBJ2-5; 12 bases agree with TRBD2. V shed 1 base, J shed 4 bases, and the junction held 13 bases outside the gene matches. The CDR3 runs to 19 residues. Looked up from germline, CDR1 is MGHRA and CDR2 is YSYEKL.

This chain connects TRBV30 to TRBJ1-2; D is perhaps TRBD1 (6 bases). The CDR3 length is 13 residues. The V gene lost 0 bases and the J gene lost 4 bases, with 9 bases spanning the gap. In germline, CDR1 is GTSNPN, CDR2 SVGIG (reference sequence). The CDR3 here is CAWSVHRAYGYTF. For the CDR3, the DNA is TGTGCCTGGAGTGTACACAGGGCCTATGGCTACACCTTC.

The rearrangement joins TRBV11-2 to TRBJ1-1; D is unresolved. CDR1 SGHAT and CDR2 FQNNGV come from the germline V gene. The V end was cut by 5 bases, the J end by 4 bases, with 11 bases between. The CDR3 is 13 residues long. CDR3 sequence (DNA): TGTGCCAGCAGCCCTACCGTTAGCACTGAAGCTTTCTTT. Its protein is CASSPTVSTEAFF.

This sequence joins TRBV9 and TRBJ2-6; 8 nucleotides agree with TRBD1. This CDR3 region has 17 residues. Germline CDR1 is SGDLS and CDR2 is YYNGEE. V shed 4 bases and J 0 bases; nucleotides not matched to a gene: 6. The CDR3 DNA follows: TGTGCCAGCAGCTTCCGGACAGGGCCCTCTGGGGCCAACGTCCTGACTTTC. Translated, it gives CASSFRTGPSGANVLTF.

This clone was observed a single time. The chain joins TRBV5-8 to TRBJ2-5; TRBD2 matches at 8 bases. The CDR3 consists of 14 residues. With V trimmed by 4 bases and J by 5 bases, 7 bases remained unmatched. CDR1 and CDR2 (germline): SGHTS, YDEGEE. The CDR3 DNA is TGTGCCAGCAGCCCGCGGGGGGCGGAGGAGACCCAGTACTTC. It codes for CASSPRGAEETQYF.

This CDR3 is CASSSPQGLAVYNEQFF. Written as DNA, the CDR3 is TGTGCCAGCAGTTCCCCCCAGGGACTAGCGGTCTACAATGAGCAGTTCTTC. The J gene is TRBJ2-1, the V gene TRBV28; the match to TRBD2 covers 11 bases. This CDR3 comprises 17 residues. V lost 4 bases and J lost 3; bases outside the gene matches: 8. CDR1 is MDHEN, CDR2 SYDVKM, per germline.

This sequence joins TRBV4-3 and TRBJ2-1; TRBD2 matches 10 bases. CDR1 and CDR2 from the germline V gene are LGHNA and YSLEER. CDR3 length: 17 residues. After removal of 0 bases from V and 3 bases from J, the junction contained 5 bases not matched to a gene. The CDR3 bases are TGCGCCAGCAGCCAAGACCCTAGCGGGAGTTTCTACAATGAGCAGTTCTTC. Its translation is CASSQDPSGSFYNEQFF.

The chain employs TRBV27 and TRBJ2-5; D is possibly TRBD2 (5 bases). CDR3 size: 13 residues. Between the trimmed V and J ends, which lost 2 bases and 5 bases, there was a span of 9 bases. From germline, CDR1 is MNHEY and CDR2 SMNVEV (reference sequence). This CDR3 reads CASSLGGWETQYF. The DNA for the CDR3 is TGTGCCAGCAGTTTAGGCGGGTGGGAGACCCAGTACTTC.

Regarding this clone: Other DNA sequences of this sample code for an identical CDR3. The V and J genes are TRBV5-6 and TRBJ1-2; tentative D call: TRBD1 (5 bases). This CDR3 region has 12 residues. Germline CDR1 and CDR2: SGHDT and YYEEEE. V was cut by 4 bases and J by 7 bases, with 11 bases left in between. Here the CDR3 DNA reads TGTGCCAGCAGCCCGGGGGGGGGTGGCTACACCTTC. The encoded protein is CASSPGGGGYTF.

This clone was found a few times. The genes are TRBV30 and TRBJ1-2, with 8 bases aligning to TRBD1. This CDR3 is built from 15 residues. Germline CDR1 is GTSNPN and CDR2 is SVGIG (reference sequence). The V segment lost 5 bases and the J segment 6 bases; nucleotides outside the gene matches: 14. CDR3 region: CAWARRSQGAHGYTF. The CDR3 nucleotides are TGTGCCTGGGCCAGGAGGTCGCAGGGGGCCCATGGCTACACCTTC.

The chain has TRBV7-9 and TRBJ2-7; D possibly corresponds to TRBD2 (7 bases). CDR1 and CDR2 (germline): SEHNR, FQNEAQ (reference sequence). Trimming pared 4 bases from V and 3 bases from J, leaving 28 bases between. The CDR3 has 19 amino acids. The chain's CDR3 is CASSSPGTKGSGRIYEQYF. CDR3 DNA sequence: TGTGCCAGCAGCTCACCCGGGACAAAGGGTAGCGGGCGTATCTACGAGCAGTACTTC.

This clone was seen a few times. The V gene is TRBV27, the J gene TRBJ1-1; 8 positions agree with TRBD1. With 8 bases clipped from V and 9 bases from J, the junction kept 11 bases outside the gene matches. The CDR3 sequence is 13 residues long. The germline gives CDR1 MNHEY, CDR2 SMNVEV (reference sequence). The CDR3, as DNA: TGTGCCAGCGGTGGAGGACAGGGAGGAAAAGCTTTCTTT. Its translation is CASGGGQGGKAFF.

The CDR3 nucleotides read TGTGCCAGCAGCCCCTGGGTTGGGCCGGCCCCCTACGAGCAGTACTTC. Amino acids: CASSPWVGPAPYEQYF. The chain recombines TRBV7-9 with TRBJ2-7; D is ambiguous. This CDR3 is built from 16 residues. Looked up from germline, CDR1 is SEHNR and CDR2 is FQNEAQ (reference sequence). V lost 5 bases, J lost 2 bases, and 19 bases lay in between.

The rearrangement uses TRBV7-6 and TRBJ2-1, with 8 bases identical to TRBD1. Trimming took 1 base from V and 3 from J; bases not matched to a gene: 2. The germline V gene has CDR1 SGHVS and CDR2 FNYEAQ. This CDR3 is 15 amino acids long. The CDR3 DNA reads as TGTGCCAGCAGCTTAGGGGACAGGCACTACAATGAGCAGTTCTTC. This sequence encodes CASSLGDRHYNEQFF. Full variable domain (remainder filled in from reference TRBV7-6 and TRBJ2-1): GAGVSQSPRYKVTKRGQDVALRCDPISGHVSLYWYRQALGQGPEFLTYFNYEAQQDKSGLPNDRFSAERPEGSISTLTIQRTEQRDSAMYRCASSLGDRHYNEQFFGPGTRLTVL.

Written as DNA, the CDR3 is TGTGCCAGCAGCTTGACGGGTGTTCATGAGACCCAGTACTTC. Its protein is CASSLTGVHETQYF. The V gene is TRBV5-6, the J gene TRBJ2-5; unclear D gene. V lost 1 base to trimming and J lost 5 bases, with 12 bases between them. The CDR3 length is 14 residues. Germline CDR1 SGHDT, CDR2 YYEEEE.

The chain links TRBV9 to TRBJ2-7; the match to TRBD2 covers 13 bases. Germline CDR1 reads SGDLS; CDR2 reads YYNGEE. V lost 4 bases to trimming and J lost 4 bases; unmatched junction nucleotides: 11. This CDR3 is built from 17 residues. For the CDR3, the DNA is TGTGCCAGCAGCACCCGGTCAGGACTAGCGGGAGCGTACGAGCAGTACTTC. Translation: CASSTRSGLAGAYEQYF.

The chain has TRBV2 and TRBJ1-5, with 8 bases lining up with TRBD1. This CDR3 region has 15 residues. Germline V gives CDR1 SNHLY, CDR2 FYNNEI. Losses at the gene ends were 5 bases for V and 7 bases for J; bases not matched to a gene: 10. CDR3: CASSQYTGGRQPQHF. In nucleotides, the CDR3 is TGTGCCAGCAGTCAATATACAGGGGGTAGACAGCCCCAGCATTTT.

This clone was recorded a few times. The chain employs TRBV5-1 and TRBJ2-1, with 9 bases lining up with TRBD2. With 1 base clipped from V and 5 bases from J, the junction kept 7 bases outside the gene matches. Germline CDR1 SGHRS, CDR2 YFSETQ. The CDR3 is 16 amino acids. The CDR3 DNA follows: TGCGCCAGCAGCTTGTTTCCTAGCGGGATAGACAATGAGCAGTTCTTC. Its translation is CASSLFPSGIDNEQFF. The entire variable domain, with the rest obtained from reference TRBV5-1 and TRBJ2-1, is as follows: KAGVTQTPRYLIKTRGQQVTLSCSPISGHRSVSWYQQTPGQGLQFLFEYFSETQRNKGNFPGRFSGRQFSNSRSEMNVSTLELGDSALYLCASSLFPSGIDNEQFFGPGTRLTVL.

The chain employs TRBV20-1 and TRBJ2-7, with D possibly TRBD1 on 6 matching bases. This CDR3 region has 11 residues. V shed 4 bases and J shed 5 bases, with 9 bases lying between them. The germline V gene has CDR1 DFQATT and CDR2 SNEGSKA (reference sequence). The CDR3 region has the DNA TGCAGTGCTAACCAGGGGAACGAGCAGTACTTC. This translates into CSANQGNEQYF.

This chain joins TRBV9 and TRBJ2-5, with 15 bases fitting TRBD2. The CDR3 length is 17 residues. The germline gives CDR1 SGDLS, CDR2 YYNGEE. With V trimmed by 4 bases and J by 2 bases, 6 bases remained unmatched. The CDR3 DNA sequence: TGTGCCAGCAGCCCAGGACTAGCGGGGGGGTCTCAAGAGACCCAGTACTTC. This sequence encodes CASSPGLAGGSQETQYF.

In this sample, this clone turned up a few times. V is TRBV30 and J is TRBJ2-1; D is ambiguous. The CDR3 sequence is 13 residues long. Per the germline V gene, CDR1 is GTSNPN and CDR2 is SVGIG (reference sequence). Trimming removed 2 bases at V and 0 bases at J, with 5 bases between. The CDR3, as DNA: TGTGCCTGGAGTCCCCGCTCCTACAATGAGCAGTTCTTC. This translates into CAWSPRSYNEQFF.

The gene calls are TRBV30 and TRBJ1-2; D possibly corresponds to TRBD1 (6 bases). The CDR3 is 11 residues long. Trimming removed 2 bases at V and 7 bases at J, with 8 bases between. CDR1 and CDR2 from the germline V gene are GTSNPN and SVGIG (reference sequence). The CDR3 spells CAWSPGAGYTF. In nucleotides, the CDR3 is TGTGCCTGGAGTCCAGGGGCTGGCTACACCTTC.

The V and J genes are TRBV7-8 and TRBJ2-3; D remains ambiguous. CDR3 length: 13 amino acids. CDR1 SGHVS and CDR2 FQNEAQ come from the germline V gene. The V end was cut by 1 base, the J end by 4 bases, with 6 bases between. In DNA form, the CDR3 reads TGTGCCAGCAGCTTAGTTCAGTCAGATACGCAGTATTTT. This sequence encodes CASSLVQSDTQYF.

The chain joins TRBV7-2 to TRBJ2-2; 8 nucleotides agree with TRBD2. V lost 6 bases, J lost 1 base, and 7 bases stayed unmatched. The germline CDR1 and CDR2 sequences are SGHTA and FQGNSA. The CDR3 extends over 16 amino acids. Written as DNA, the CDR3 is TGTGCCAGCAGACCACCGGGACTAGGGAACACCGGGGAGCTGTTTTTT. It specifies CASRPPGLGNTGELFF.

The chain is built from TRBV5-8 and TRBJ2-1; 7 nucleotides match TRBD1. There are 15 residues in the CDR3. Germline V gives CDR1 SGHTS, CDR2 YDEGEE. J gave up 3 bases and V 0 bases, and 3 bases lay outside the gene matches. Here the CDR3 DNA reads TGTGCCAGCAGCTTGGGAGGGGGCGGCTACAATGAGCAGTTCTTC. Translated: CASSLGGGGYNEQFF.